The next 17 T cell receptor beta chains were all read from a single sample in a study of CD8 T cells in ankylosing spondylitis. Overall study results and limits: Blood from ankylosing spondylitis patients appeared to carry a characteristic roughly 8-variant TCR beta motif.

These receptors are not linked to any known antigen. TCRdb reprocessed the 5' RACE reads via MiXCR and lists one record per CDR3 protein. Among a few hundred thousand distinct CDR3 sequences listed, roughly 12% were seen once. Specimen: blood, either unsorted or a sorted T cell fraction (not recorded which). Receptors were obtained from a male donor with ankylosing spondylitis.

In the case of this clonotype: A much larger clone lies one base from this, so it may be a read error. The conserved final phenylalanine or tryptophan is absent from the CDR3, which likely points to a read error. V and J are TRBV12-3 or TRBV12-4 and TRBJ1-5; D call uncertain. V was shortened by 3 bases and J by 0 bases, with 12 bases between the two germline ends. The length of the CDR3 is 16 residues. CDR3 loop: CASSLESRFSNQPQHY. For the CDR3, the DNA is TGTGCCAGCAGTTTGGAAAGCAGATTTAGCAATCAGCCCCAGCATTAT.

The CDR3 DNA sequence: TGCAGTGCTAGAGTGTCATCAGGCGCAAATCAAGAGACCCAGTACTTC. This sequence encodes CSARVSSGANQETQYF. The chain carries TRBV20-1 and TRBJ2-5; D ambiguous. CDR3 length equals 16 residues. The germline gives CDR1 DFQATT, CDR2 SNEGSKA (reference sequence). Trimming stripped 1 base from V and 2 bases from J, with 17 bases between.

In its sample, this clonotype was seen many times. This chain connects TRBV11-2 to TRBJ1-1; D may be TRBD1 (5 bases). CDR3 length equals 12 residues. Trimming left V 5 bases short and J 8 bases short, with 12 bases between. The germline V gene has CDR1 SGHAT and CDR2 FQNNGV. CDR3 nucleotides: TGTGCCAGCAGCCATCCGGGACGGGAAGCTTTCTTT. Translated, it gives CASSHPGREAFF. The whole variable domain, filled in from reference TRBV11-2 and TRBJ1-1, reads EAGVAQSPRYKIIEKRQSVAFWCNPISGHATLYWYQQILGQGPKLLIQFQNNGVVDDSQLPKDRFSAERLKGVDSTLKIQPAKLEDSAVYLCASSHPGREAFFGQGTRLTVV.

This clonotype came up many times. The chain links TRBV12-3 or TRBV12-4 to TRBJ2-1, with 10 positions matching TRBD1. Trimming took 3 bases from V and 4 from J; bases not matched to a gene: 9. The CDR3 sequence is 17 residues long. The CDR3 loop reads CASSFLSGTGAYNEQFF. In DNA, the CDR3 is TGTGCCAGCAGTTTCCTATCCGGGACAGGGGCATACAATGAGCAGTTCTTC.

This clonotype was counted a few times. V usage is TRBV27 and J usage is TRBJ2-5, with D tentatively TRBD1 or TRBD2 (6 bases each). The V end was cut by 5 bases, the J end by 0 bases, with 16 bases between. The CDR3 is 16 residues long. CDR1 is MNHEY, CDR2 SMNVEV, per germline (reference sequence). CDR3 protein: CASSPRRGEYQETQYF. CDR3 nucleotide sequence: TGTGCCAGCAGTCCGAGGAGGGGGGAGTACCAAGAGACCCAGTACTTC.

This clonotype was detected a few times. V gene TRBV7-2 combines with J gene TRBJ1-1; D not certain. Germline CDR1 SGHTA, CDR2 FQGNSA. V lost 3 bases and J lost 6, with 14 bases in between. The CDR3 is made up of 14 amino acids. CDR3 in DNA: TGTGCCAGCAGCTTTCGATGGGGAGTATCTGAAGCTTTCTTT. Amino acids: CASSFRWGVSEAFF.

There are a few counts of this clonotype. The V and J genes are TRBV15 and TRBJ1-3; 8 bases agree with TRBD1. Germline-derived CDR1 and CDR2 are LNHNV and YYDKDF (reference sequence). CDR3 length: 16 amino acids. V lost 1 base and J lost 1; bases outside the gene matches: 3. CDR3 in DNA: TGTGCCACCAGCAGAGGCTGGACAGGGTCTGGAAACACCATATATTTT. Translating gives CATSRGWTGSGNTIYF.

This clonotype turned up a few times. The V gene is TRBV12-3 or TRBV12-4, the J gene TRBJ2-5; 13 bases map to TRBD2. CDR3 length equals 18 residues. J lost 1 base, V lost 5 bases, and 10 bases had no gene match. Here the CDR3 DNA reads TGTGCCAGCAGTCTTGGACTAGCGGGAGTGGGTTTCCAAGAGACCCAGTACTTC. Translation: CASSLGLAGVGFQETQYF.

This clonotype was seen a few times. The V and J genes are TRBV6-5 and TRBJ2-6; the match to TRBD1 covers 7 bases. CDR1 MNHEY and CDR2 SVGAGI come from the germline V gene. V lost 2 bases to trimming and J lost 2 bases; unmatched junction nucleotides: 0. There are 15 residues in the CDR3. The DNA for the CDR3 is TGTGCCAGCAGTTACGACAGGGCTGGGGCCAACGTCCTGACTTTC. It specifies CASSYDRAGANVLTF.

The genes are TRBV25-1 and TRBJ2-2, with a weak D call TRBD1 (6 bases). V lost 1 base to trimming and J lost 7 bases, with 19 bases between them. Germline loops: CDR1 MGHDK, CDR2 SYGVNS. This CDR3 is 17 amino acids long. The CDR3 region has the DNA TGTGCCAGCAGTGAATTGATTATGACAGGCCGTGGCGGGGAGCTGTTTTTT. Its protein product is CASSELIMTGRGGELFF.

This clonotype was picked up a small number of times. V and J are TRBV7-2 and TRBJ1-4; possible D gene TRBD1, 6 bases. V was pared by 0 bases and J by 8 bases, with 13 bases between. Per germline, CDR1 SGHTA and CDR2 FQGNSA. The CDR3 loop spans 15 amino acids. The CDR3: CASSLASGAPEKLFF. Here the CDR3 DNA reads TGTGCCAGCAGCTTAGCGTCGGGGGCCCCCGAAAAACTGTTTTTT.

This clonotype was counted only a few times. The V call is TRBV4-1, the J call TRBJ2-6, with 7 bases fitting TRBD1. Trimming at V came to 0 bases and at J to 4 bases, leaving 6 bases not matched to a gene. This CDR3 is built from 17 residues. CDR1 and CDR2 (germline): MGHRA, YSYEKL. CDR3 residues: CASSQESQGTGANVLTF. As DNA, the CDR3 is TGCGCCAGCAGCCAAGAGTCACAGGGGACCGGGGCCAACGTCCTGACTTTC.

This clonotype was seen only a few times. The V and J genes are TRBV11-2 and TRBJ1-5, with no clear D. There are 15 residues in the CDR3. The V end was cut by 1 base, the J end by 6 bases, with 13 bases between. Germline V gene sequence: CDR1 SGHAT, CDR2 FQNNGV. CDR3 in DNA: TGTGCCAGCAGCTTAGTCCCAGACCCCAGTCAGCCCCAGCATTTT. Translation: CASSLVPDPSQPQHF.

There are many counts of this clonotype. The genes are TRBV12-3 or TRBV12-4 and TRBJ1-1; 8 bases map to TRBD1. V lost 1 base to trimming and J lost 4 bases; unmatched junction nucleotides: 5. The CDR3 is 15 amino acids. CDR3 in amino acids: CASSLEAGGLTEAFF. The CDR3 DNA reads TGTGCCAGCAGTTTAGAGGCAGGGGGCCTCACTGAAGCTTTCTTT.

The sample holds a few counts of this clonotype. The genes are TRBV20-1 and TRBJ2-4; D might be TRBD1 (5 bases). V lost 3 bases, J lost 3 bases, and 15 bases lay in between. CDR1 and CDR2 (germline): DFQATT, SNEGSKA (reference sequence). The length of the CDR3 is 15 residues. In nucleotides, the CDR3 is TGCAGTGCTAGTAGGGGTAAAGGAGACAAAAACATTCAGTACTTC. This translates into CSASRGKGDKNIQYF.

This clonotype has a handful of counts. The chain is built from TRBV5-6 and TRBJ2-3, with 7 bases lining up with TRBD2. The CDR3 runs to 15 residues. Germline-derived CDR1 and CDR2 are SGHDT and YYEEEE. Germline trimming cut 0 bases from V and 4 bases from J; bases unmatched to any gene: 5. The CDR3 sequence: CASSLEGGPPDTQYF. The CDR3 nucleotides are TGTGCCAGCAGCTTGGAGGGAGGGCCACCAGATACGCAGTATTTT.

This clonotype was seen a single time. The rearrangement links TRBV4-1 to TRBJ2-2; 9 bases fit TRBD1. V was pared by 6 bases and J by 6 bases, with 8 bases of the junction left unmatched. This CDR3 comprises 15 residues. Germline assignment: CDR1 MGHRA and CDR2 YSYEKL. The CDR3 region has the DNA TGCGCCAGCAGAATATCCTGGACAGGGGCCGGGGAGCTGTTTTTT. Protein product: CASRISWTGAGELFF.